The clone carrying this TCR beta chain came up a few times. Reverse transcription of all isolated RNA meant that expressed TCRB transcripts were sequenced. Assay: immunoSEQ multiplex PCR; the TCRdb copy retains only in-frame clones and omits some. The data show about 450,000 clones, roughly 10% seen once. The sample comes from a study of beta chain features in type 1 diabetes. The CDR3 is 16 residues long. CDR1 and CDR2 (germline): SEHNR, FQNEAQ (reference sequence). With 0 bases removed from V and 2 bases from J, the gap between germline ends came to 13 bases. Sequenced sample: naive CD4+ T cells from blood. The source of this sequence is a woman younger than 30 in good health. The chain uses TRBV7-9 and TRBJ1-1; no clear D. The CDR3 spells CASSLAGAGLNTEAFF. The CDR3 DNA follows: TGTGCCAGCAGCTTAGCGGGAGCCGGACTTAACACTGAAGCTTTCTTT. Based on the CDR3 plus reference TRBV7-9 and TRBJ1-1, the full variable domain is DTGVSQNPRHKITKRGQNVTFRCDPISEHNRLYWYRQTLGQGPEFLTYFQNEAQLEKSRLLSDRFSAERPKGSFSTLEIQRTEQGDSAMYLCASSLAGAGLNTEAFFGQGTRLTVV.